Below are 23 T cell receptor beta chains sequenced from a single sample in a study of metastatic and nonmetastatic thyroid tumors. TCRdb ran MiXCR on the PCR reads. The sample contains roughly 20,000 clones, around 34% of which appear only once. Among the patients, none had received any treatment before thyroid surgery. What was sequenced was tumor tissue. The receptor set was obtained from a female donor with papillary thyroid cancer or a benign thyroid nodule (not recorded which). Some clones in this sample may be carry-over from other donors' samples.

J is TRBJ2-1 and V is TRBV7-9; 10 positions agree with TRBD1. The V gene end was trimmed by 5 bases and the J gene end by 4 bases; junction bases not matched to a gene: 2. The germline V gene has CDR1 SEHNR and CDR2 FQNEAQ (reference sequence). The CDR3 is 14 amino acids. The CDR3 here is CASSGQGGYNEQFF. The CDR3, as DNA: TGTGCCAGCAGCGGACAGGGGGGGTACAATGAGCAGTTCTTC.

The chain uses TRBV10-2 and TRBJ2-2; D is unclear. Germline CDR1 WSHSY, CDR2 SAAADI. This CDR3 has 15 residues. V lost 8 bases to trimming and J lost 0 bases, with 13 bases between them. The CDR3 spells CASVFGGANTGELFF. For the CDR3, the DNA is TGCGCCAGCGTGTTCGGCGGAGCGAACACCGGGGAGCTGTTTTTT.

The chain carries TRBV15 and TRBJ2-3; D gene uncertain. The V end lost 3 bases, the J end lost 0 bases, and 13 bases lay between the germline ends. Looked up from germline, CDR1 is LNHNV and CDR2 is YYDKDF (reference sequence). The CDR3 contains 16 residues. CDR3 nucleotide sequence: TGTGCCACCAGCAGCCTACACAGCGCGAGCACAGATACGCAGTATTTT. Amino acid sequence: CATSSLHSASTDTQYF.

This chain links TRBV5-1 with TRBJ2-7, with unresolved D. V lost 1 base to trimming and J lost 2 bases, with 10 bases between them. In germline, CDR1 is SGHRS, CDR2 YFSETQ. The CDR3 covers 14 residues. The CDR3 coding sequence is TGCGCCAGCAGCTTGTTGGACGCCACCTACGAGCAGTACTTC. This encodes CASSLLDATYEQYF.

J is TRBJ2-7 and V is TRBV2; weak D call: TRBD1 (5 bases). This CDR3 region has 11 residues. Trimming took 6 bases from V and 4 from J, leaving 7 bases between them. CDR1 and CDR2 from the germline V gene are SNHLY and FYNNEI. The CDR3 is CASRGLYEQYF. CDR3 DNA sequence: TGTGCCAGCAGGGGGCTGTACGAGCAGTACTTC.

The J gene is TRBJ2-7, the V gene TRBV6-1, with 9 bases identical to TRBD1. CDR3 size: 14 residues. Germline lookup yields CDR1 MNHNS and CDR2 SASEGT. V trimming: 5 bases; J trimming: 3 bases; junction bases outside the gene matches: 5. CDR3 protein: CASSLRDRDYEQYF. CDR3 sequence (DNA): TGTGCCAGCAGTCTCCGGGACAGGGACTACGAGCAGTACTTC.

The rearrangement links TRBV7-3 to TRBJ1-1, with TRBD1 matching 8 bases. The germline V gene encodes CDR1 SGHTA and CDR2 FQGTGA. CDR3 size: 14 residues. V trimming: 6 bases; J trimming: 6 bases; junction bases outside the gene matches: 9. The CDR3 loop is CASRSDRVAPEAFF. The CDR3 DNA follows: TGTGCCAGCAGATCGGACAGGGTGGCACCTGAAGCTTTCTTT.

V and J are TRBV6-2 or TRBV6-3 and TRBJ1-2; TRBD1 matches at 11 bases. This CDR3 has 19 amino acids. The trim removed 0 bases at V and 3 bases at J, leaving 12 bases unmatched. CDR1 and CDR2 (germline): MNHEY, SVGEGT. The CDR3 region is CASSYSSFRTGGRHYGYTF. The CDR3 DNA reads as TGTGCCAGCAGTTACTCGAGCTTCAGGACAGGGGGCAGGCACTATGGCTACACCTTC.

The V gene is TRBV6-4, the J gene TRBJ2-1, with 9 bases that match TRBD2. CDR1 MRHNA and CDR2 SNTAGT come from the germline V gene. The junction had 5 bases not matched to a gene; V was cut back by 0 bases and J by 8 bases. There are 15 residues in the CDR3. As DNA, the CDR3 is TGTGCCAGCAGTGACTCTGCAGGGACTAGCCATGAGCAGTTCTTC. Amino acids: CASSDSAGTSHEQFF.

This clone appeared many times. Here the CDR3 DNA reads TGTGCCAGCAGAGGCCTAGGTTACAATGAGCAGTTCTTC. It translates to CASRGLGYNEQFF. This sequence joins TRBV2 and TRBJ2-1; D is uncertain. The CDR3 has 13 amino acids. Between the trimmed V and J ends, which lost 6 bases and 4 bases, there was a span of 10 bases. Germline CDR1 is SNHLY and CDR2 is FYNNEI.

The chain couples TRBV7-2 to TRBJ2-2; TRBD1 might be the D (6 bases). This CDR3 has 15 amino acids. Germline values: CDR1 SGHTA, CDR2 FQGNSA. Deletions cut 1 base from V and 7 bases from J, with 13 bases between. Written as DNA, the CDR3 is TGTGCCAGCAGCTTAGAGACCTTACAGGGCGGGGAGCTGTTTTTT. Its protein product is CASSLETLQGGELFF. Full variable domain (outside the CDR3, taken from reference TRBV7-2 and TRBJ2-2): GAGVSQSPSNKVTEKGKDVELRCDPISGHTALYWYRQSLGQGLEFLIYFQGNSAPDKSGLPSDRFSAERTGGSVSTLTIQRTQQEDSAVYLCASSLETLQGGELFFGEGSRLTVL.

Concerning this clone: Other DNA sequences in this specimen translate into the identical CDR3. CDR3 residues: CASSAGPYNSPLHF. The CDR3 DNA is TGTGCCAGCAGTGCAGGGCCCTATAATTCACCCCTCCACTTT. This chain uses TRBV6-1 with TRBJ1-6; D possibly corresponds to TRBD1 (5 bases). The CDR3 has 14 amino acids. Trimming left V 4 bases short and J 2 bases short, with 6 bases between. Germline-derived CDR1 and CDR2 are MNHNS and SASEGT.

This clone has just one count. Germline is not matched at one junction end, which may reflect a read error. The chain recombines TRBV6-2 or TRBV6-3 with TRBJ2-7; D is unclear. Germline lookup yields CDR1 MNHEY and CDR2 SVGEGT. The CDR3 length is 15 residues. CDR3 DNA: TGTGCCAGCTGCTTAATGGCGGATTTGACCTACGATCAGTACTTC. Translated, it gives CASCLMADLTYDQYF.

This clone was seen only a few times. The chain uses TRBV11-2 and TRBJ1-2; D not resolved. Germline lookup yields CDR1 SGHAT and CDR2 FQNNGV. The CDR3 sequence is 14 residues long. Trimming shortened V by 5 bases and J by 4 bases, and 14 bases separated the two germline ends. This CDR3 is CASSLPDGSYGYTF. Written as DNA, the CDR3 is TGTGCCAGCAGCCTTCCGGACGGATCCTATGGCTACACCTTC. The entire variable domain, with the rest obtained from reference TRBV11-2 and TRBJ1-2, is as follows: EAGVAQSPRYKIIEKRQSVAFWCNPISGHATLYWYQQILGQGPKLLIQFQNNGVVDDSQLPKDRFSAERLKGVDSTLKIQPAKLEDSAVYLCASSLPDGSYGYTFGSGTRLTVV.

V is TRBV4-1 and J is TRBJ1-2, with D unclear. In germline, CDR1 is MGHRA, CDR2 YSYEKL. The CDR3 has 14 amino acids. V shed 4 bases and J shed 4 bases, with 13 bases lying between them. The CDR3 sequence is CASSPHQESYGYTF. The CDR3 bases are TGCGCCAGCAGCCCCCACCAGGAAAGCTATGGCTACACCTTC.

This clone was recorded a few times. The J gene is TRBJ2-7, the V gene TRBV6-2 or TRBV6-3; 10 bases are shared with TRBD2. J gave up 6 bases and V 10 bases, and 12 bases lay outside the gene matches. The CDR3 sequence is 14 residues long. CDR1 is MNHEY and CDR2 is SVGEGT in the germline V gene. The CDR3 nucleotides are TGTGCCAACCCTAGGGGCCTAGCGGGAGTCGAGCAGTACTTC. Translated, it gives CANPRGLAGVEQYF.

The chain couples TRBV20-1 to TRBJ2-7; TRBD2 matches at 9 bases. From germline, CDR1 is DFQATT and CDR2 SNEGSKA (reference sequence). The length of the CDR3 is 12 residues. With V trimmed by 7 bases and J by 4 bases, 5 bases remained unmatched. Here the CDR3 reads CSDRLAEYEQYF. The CDR3 DNA is TGCAGTGACCGACTAGCGGAATACGAGCAGTACTTC.

This clone has just a few counts. This sequence joins TRBV6-9 and TRBJ2-2, with TRBD2 identical over 8 bases. The V and J ends lost 9 bases and 3 bases, in that order; junction bases with no gene match: 6. The CDR3 is 14 amino acids. CDR1 is MNHGY and CDR2 is SVAAGI in the germline V gene. The CDR3 here is CASSPGLDTGELFF. CDR3 DNA sequence: TGTGCCAGTTCTCCGGGACTAGACACCGGGGAGCTGTTTTTT.

This clone was seen a handful of times. The chain links TRBV28 to TRBJ1-6, with D possibly TRBD1 on 5 matching bases. This CDR3 comprises 17 residues. Per the germline V gene, CDR1 is MDHEN and CDR2 is SYDVKM. Trimming removed 2 bases from V and 5 bases from J, with 16 bases in between. CDR3 sequence reads: CASSLGGFGLNNSPLHF. In nucleotides, the CDR3 is TGTGCCAGCAGTTTAGGGGGTTTCGGACTAAATAATTCACCCCTCCACTTT.

J is TRBJ2-2 and V is TRBV12-3 or TRBV12-4, with D maybe TRBD2 (7 bases). V gave up 3 bases and J gave up 6 bases, with 17 bases separating them. The CDR3 runs to 16 residues. Written as DNA, the CDR3 is TGTGCCAGCAGTTTCGTGGCGGGGGCGATTTCCGGGGAGCTGTTTTTT. It codes for CASSFVAGAISGELFF.

With respect to this clone: Other DNA variants within this sample encode the same CDR3. The chain has TRBV19 and TRBJ1-1; D uncertain. CDR3 length equals 12 residues. In germline, CDR1 is LNHDA, CDR2 SQIVND (reference sequence). V lost 7 bases and J 3 bases, leaving 9 bases between the germline ends. The CDR3 spells CASNTGYTEAFF. The CDR3 DNA is TGTGCCAGTAACACGGGCTACACTGAAGCTTTCTTT. Together with reference TRBV19 and TRBJ1-1, the CDR3 gives the full variable domain: DGGITQSPKYLFRKEGQNVTLSCEQNLNHDAMYWYRQDPGQGLRLIYYSQIVNDFQKGDIAEGYSVSREKKESFPLTVTSAQKNPTAFYLCASNTGYTEAFFGQGTRLTVV.

The J gene is TRBJ2-3, the V gene TRBV7-2, with D possibly TRBD1 on 5 matching bases. The CDR3 has 14 residues. Germline CDR1 and CDR2: SGHTA and FQGNSA. V was clipped by 2 bases and J by 10 bases, with 16 bases between them. This chain's CDR3 is CASSLIPAWGAQYF. CDR3 bases: TGTGCCAGCAGCTTAATTCCCGCGTGGGGCGCGCAGTATTTT.

This clone was found a few times. The gene calls are TRBV15 and TRBJ2-7, with 8 bases that match TRBD1. CDR3 size: 14 residues. Germline trimming cut 4 bases from V and 2 bases from J; bases unmatched to any gene: 4. Per germline, CDR1 LNHNV and CDR2 YYDKDF (reference sequence). The CDR3 spells CATSMNRGAYEQYF. CDR3 nucleotide sequence: TGTGCCACCAGCATGAACAGGGGGGCCTACGAGCAGTACTTC.